A selection of T cell receptor beta chains follows, all from one sample in a study of blood T cell repertoires in COVID-19. The data were produced by immunoSEQ multiplex PCR, yet TCRdb's version contains in-frame clones alone and is incomplete. In the table there are 55,000 to 75,000 clones, approximately 84% of which are singletons. The sequencing sample was made of peripheral blood. Receptor source: a man at least 80 years old with COVID-19, enrolled during active disease. CDR3s include the opening cysteine and the closing phenylalanine or tryptophan. The order of the fields is clone size, V gene, D gene, J gene, CDR3 protein, CDR3 DNA. A D gene is named only where the DNA matches it firmly. A row's size may be missing; if present it is once, few, many or a size class.

NA	TRBV6-5	NA	TRBJ1-2	CASSPLADYGYTF	TGTGCCAGCAGCCCGTTGGCCGACTATGGCTACACCTTC
NA	TRBV4-1	TRBD1	TRBJ1-5	CASSPLDRANQPQHF	TGCGCCAGCAGCCCTCTGGACAGGGCTAATCAGCCCCAGCATTTT
NA	TRBV20-1	NA	TRBJ2-7	CSARPDIHQYF	TGCAGTGCTAGACCGGACATTCACCAGTACTTC
NA	TRBV15	NA	TRBJ1-5	CATSREPDPNQPQHF	TGTGCCACCAGCAGAGAGCCAGATCCCAATCAGCCCCAGCATTTT
NA	TRBV5-1	NA	TRBJ2-7	CASSLVRGYEQYF	TGCGCCAGCAGCTTGGTCAGGGGCTACGAGCAGTACTTC
NA	TRBV10-2	TRBD2	TRBJ2-1	CASTRLAGPNEQFF	TGCGCCAGCACCCGACTAGCGGGGCCCAATGAGCAGTTCTTC
NA	TRBV4-3	TRBD1	TRBJ2-6	CASSQGQGEANVLTF	TGCGCCAGCAGCCAAGGACAGGGGGAGGCCAACGTCCTGACTTTC
once	TRBV7-8	NA	TRBJ1-1	CASSSLTGGYTEAFF	TGTGCCAGCAGCTCGCTGACAGGAGGCTACACTGAAGCTTTCTTT
NA	TRBV5-4	NA	TRBJ2-5	CASSSRGHKKETQYF	TGTGCCAGCAGCTCGCGGGGCCATAAAAAAGAGACCCAGTACTTC
NA	TRBV5-6	NA	TRBJ2-7	CASSLLELSEQYF	TGTGCCAGCAGCTTACTAGAGTTGAGCGAGCAGTACTTC
once	TRBV28	TRBD2	TRBJ2-3	CASSLAGPSTDTQYF	TGTGCCAGCAGCCTAGCGGGACCAAGCACAGATACGCAGTATTTT
NA	TRBV5-1	TRBD2	TRBJ2-1	CASSPDGLAGYNEQFF	TGCGCCAGCAGCCCGGATGGACTAGCGGGCTACAATGAGCAGTTCTTC
few	TRBV18	NA	TRBJ1-1	CASSLSREIMNTEAFF	TGTGCCAGCTCACTTTCCCGGGAAATAATGAACACTGAAGCTTTCTTT
NA	TRBV7-2	TRBD1	TRBJ1-6	CASSLKGTAGPIPLHF	TGTGCCAGCAGCCTAAAGGGGACAGCCGGCCCCATCCCCCTCCACTTT
few	TRBV23-1	NA	TRBJ2-1	CASSPLGRDRNNEQFF	TGCGCCAGCAGTCCCCTCGGGCGGGATCGCAACAATGAGCAGTTCTTC
once	TRBV28	TRBD2	TRBJ2-5	CASSQAGGGETQYF	TGTGCCAGCAGCCAAGCGGGGGGGGGAGAGACCCAGTACTTC
NA	TRBV6-5	NA	TRBJ1-1	CASRVDSSPSQAFF	TGTGCCAGCAGGGTAGACAGCTCACCTTCGCAAGCTTTCTTT
NA	TRBV7-8	TRBD1	TRBJ1-2	CASSVGQGGGYTF	TGTGCCAGCAGCGTGGGACAGGGGGGCGGCTACACCTTC
NA	TRBV5-1	NA	TRBJ1-5	CASSLSSGSNQPQHF	TGCGCCAGCAGCTTGTCCAGTGGTAGCAATCAGCCCCAGCATTTT
few	TRBV7-9	NA	TRBJ1-1	CASSLDWAGVTEAFF	TGTGCCAGCAGCTTAGATTGGGCGGGGGTCACTGAAGCTTTCTTT
NA	TRBV5-4	TRBD2	TRBJ2-1	CASSPTSGRYNEQFF	TGTGCCAGCAGCCCAACTAGCGGGAGGTACAATGAGCAGTTCTTC
large	TRBV28	TRBD1	TRBJ2-2	CASSNRGTGELFF	TGTGCCAGTAGTAACAGGGGCACCGGGGAGCTGTTTTTT
NA	TRBV11-2	NA	TRBJ2-2	CASSLALQGGTGELFF	TGTGCCAGCAGCTTAGCTCTACAGGGAGGGACCGGGGAGCTGTTTTTT
NA	TRBV3-1/TRBV3-2	NA	TRBJ2-3	CASSPWTDTSTDTQYF	TGTGCCAGCAGCCCTTGGACAGACACCAGCACAGATACGCAGTATTTT
once	TRBV9	TRBD2	TRBJ2-3	CASSVDGTRPTDTQYF	TGTGCCAGCAGCGTAGATGGGACTAGGCCCACAGATACGCAGTATTTT
NA	TRBV6-5	TRBD1	TRBJ1-5	CASHTGEDPPQHF	TGTGCCAGCCATACAGGGGAGGACCCGCCCCAGCATTTT
once	TRBV29-1	NA	TRBJ1-2	CSVGVGGKGYGYTF	TGCAGCGTTGGGGTAGGGGGAAAGGGCTATGGCTACACCTTC
NA	TRBV28	TRBD1	TRBJ1-5	CASSQSPLTGFGNQPQHF	TGTGCCAGCAGCCAATCCCCACTGACAGGGTTTGGCAATCAGCCCCAGCATTTT
NA	TRBV7-6	TRBD2	TRBJ2-2	CASSLVPSGSFTGELFF	TGTGCCAGCAGCTTAGTTCCTAGCGGGAGTTTTACCGGGGAGCTGTTTTTT
few	TRBV4-1	NA	TRBJ1-3	CASSQGQGWGNTIYF	TGCGCCAGCAGCCAGGGGCAGGGATGGGGAAACACCATATATTTT
NA	TRBV2	TRBD2	TRBJ2-5	CASTPGLATETQYF	TGTGCCAGCACCCCGGGACTAGCGACGGAGACCCAGTACTTC
NA	TRBV7-8	NA	TRBJ1-2	CASSLAAGVAYGYTF	TGTGCCAGCAGCTTAGCGGCAGGGGTAGCCTATGGCTACACCTTC
few	TRBV28	TRBD2	TRBJ2-3	CASSESGGGADTQYF	TGTGCCAGCAGTGAAAGCGGGGGAGGCGCAGATACGCAGTATTTT
NA	TRBV7-3	TRBD1	TRBJ1-2	CASSLTGQGAYTF	TGTGCCAGCAGCCTTACGGGACAGGGGGCCTACACCTTC
NA	TRBV7-2	NA	TRBJ1-5	CASTQGSQPQHF	TGTGCCAGCACCCAGGGTTCTCAGCCCCAGCATTTT
NA	TRBV18	TRBD2	TRBJ2-1	CASSLSTSASYNEQFF	TGTGCCAGCTCTCTTAGCACTAGCGCCTCCTACAATGAGCAGTTCTTC
NA	TRBV28	TRBD1	TRBJ1-1	CASVPPTGQLATEAFF	TGTGCCAGCGTACCGCCAACGGGACAGTTGGCCACTGAAGCTTTCTTT
NA	TRBV19	NA	TRBJ1-6	CASRPIQNSPLHF	TGTGCCAGTAGGCCTATACAGAATTCACCCCTCCACTTT
NA	TRBV19	NA	TRBJ2-6	CASREGRQAGANVLTF	TGTGCCAGTCGGGAAGGCAGGCAAGCTGGGGCCAACGTCCTGACTTTC
NA	TRBV9	TRBD1	TRBJ1-2	CASSVDRAYGYTF	TGTGCCAGCAGCGTCGACAGGGCCTATGGCTACACCTTC
few	TRBV7-2	TRBD1	TRBJ1-5	CASSLTGEPYGLTQHF	TGTGCCAGCAGCTTGACAGGGGAACCCTATGGTTTAACCCAGCATTTT
NA	TRBV10-3	TRBD2	TRBJ2-3	CAISESGSKTDTQYF	TGTGCCATCAGTGAGAGCGGGAGTAAAACAGATACGCAGTATTTT
NA	TRBV4-1	NA	TRBJ1-4	CASSQEPSLAATNEKLFF	TGCGCCAGCAGCCAAGAACCAAGTCTGGCGGCAACTAATGAAAAACTGTTTTTT